This TCR beta chain was obtained from a study of beta chain features in type 1 diabetes. General study findings and limits: Healthy donors had naive, central memory and Treg TCRB repertoires that appeared less similar than those seen among patients. Researchers could not determine here whether HLA type influences TCRB rearrangement.

Germline lookup yields CDR1 SGDLS and CDR2 YYNGEE. This CDR3 is built from 15 residues. The ends lost 4 bases at V and 7 bases at J; junction bases unmatched: 6. A note on this clone: Antigen unknown.

TCRB transcripts that were expressed got sequenced, as all of the isolated RNA had been reverse transcribed. Around 3.57 million reads was the average for naive, central memory and regulatory T cell samples. Sequenced by immunoSEQ multiplex PCR; TCRdb stores in-frame clones only, minus some. The sample includes 250,000 to 300,000 clones, 8% seen only once; the top ten take 1%. This sequence joins TRBV9 and TRBJ2-5; 14 bases align to TRBD2. Sequenced input: central memory CD4+ T cells from blood. The receptor was derived from a woman between 18 and 29 years old in good health. The CDR3 reads CASSPGLAGDVTQYF. The CDR3 DNA sequence: TGTGCCAGCAGCCCGGGACTAGCGGGAGACGTGACCCAGTACTTC.